This T cell receptor (beta chain) originates from a study of cytomegalovirus exposure and HLA in healthy donors. Broader study findings: Donors belonging to an Asian-associated ancestry cluster reportedly showed fewer N-insertions in productive TCRs than the roughly 680-donor mean, according to what a later analysis found. A later analysis found that most CMV-associated TCR beta chains appeared HLA-restricted.

CDR1 is MNHEY, CDR2 SVGAGI, per germline. CDR3 length: 14 residues. Trimming stripped 4 bases from V and 0 bases from J, with 7 bases between. This clone turned up a few times. What it binds is not known. This PCR relied on a set of 60 Vbeta primers and 13 Jbeta primers. The authors' processing: About 10 million of some 80 million unique TCR beta chains were shared, per a later count. Sequencing was performed with immunoSEQ multiplex PCR; in TCRdb, only in-frame clones are kept and a portion is missing. V and J calls and clone size follow that table, whereas D and trimming were derived from the DNA. The sample consists of about 150,000 clones, 85% of them appearing once.

The chain is built from TRBV6-5 and TRBJ1-3; D might be TRBD1 (5 bases). Material: PBMCs. This clonotype was sampled from a woman under 30 in good health and CMV-seronegative. The CDR3 region has the DNA TGTGCCAGCAGTTTGACAGACTCTGGAAACACCATATATTTT. It encodes CASSLTDSGNTIYF.